Listed below are T cell receptor beta chains from one sample, sequenced in a study of naive and memory T cell subsets. TCRdb reprocessed the UMI-ligation and nested PCR reads with MiXCR, giving one entry per CDR3 protein. Of under 150,000 distinct CDR3 sequences in the sample, over 15% are singletons; the top ten hold about 0.15%. Sequencing was done on a sample of naive CD4+ T cells from blood. These receptors were obtained from a human donor in good health. Each CDR3 is given with its conserved first and last residue. A D gene is named only where the DNA matches it firmly. For some rows the clone size is stated as once, few or many, or as a class when expanded; others skip it.

d_gene	j_gene	abundance	v_gene	CDR3aa	CDR3nt
.	TRBJ1-1	few	TRBV29-1	CSVEPFGGTEAFF	TGCAGCGTTGAGCCCTTTGGGGGCACTGAAGCTTTCTTT
.	TRBJ2-7	.	TRBV3-1	CASSQDGTVSSYEQYF	TGTGCCAGCAGCCAAGATGGTACGGTTTCCTCCTACGAGCAGTACTTC
TRBD2	TRBJ2-3	.	TRBV28	CASSLVASGSKDTQYF	TGTGCCAGCAGTTTAGTGGCTAGCGGGAGTAAAGATACGCAGTATTTT
TRBD1	TRBJ1-5	.	TRBV28	CASSRRTGYQPQHF	TGTGCCAGTTCCCGTCGGACAGGCTATCAGCCCCAGCATTTT
.	TRBJ2-1	.	TRBV7-2	CASSLKTGFEQFF	TGTGCCAGCAGCTTAAAAACGGGATTTGAGCAGTTCTTC
.	TRBJ2-7	.	TRBV27	CASSLGGQYEQYF	TGTGCCAGCAGTTTAGGAGGGCAATACGAGCAGTACTTC
.	TRBJ2-7	.	TRBV6-1	CASSPRTGYEQYF	TGTGCCAGCAGTCCCCGTACGGGATACGAGCAGTACTTC
.	TRBJ1-5	.	TRBV18	CASSPLGQGHQPQHF	TGTGCCAGCTCACCACTGGGGCAGGGCCATCAGCCCCAGCATTTT
.	TRBJ2-1	.	TRBV11-2	CASSPPPGLLASYNEQFF	TGTGCCAGCAGCCCCCCACCGGGACTTTTAGCCTCCTACAATGAGCAGTTCTTC
.	TRBJ2-5	few	TRBV5-1	CASSNQETQYF	TGCGCCAGCAGCAACCAAGAGACCCAGTACTTC
.	TRBJ1-4	.	TRBV3-1	CASSFSFGQGNEKLFF	TGTGCCAGCAGCTTCTCCTTCGGGCAGGGCAATGAAAAACTGTTTTTT
.	TRBJ2-7	once	TRBV11-2	CASSLDYWRGGAEYF	TGTGCCAGCAGCTTAGATTATTGGCGGGGCGGAGCGGAGTACTTC
.	TRBJ2-1	.	TRBV11-2	CASSLDISSYNEQFF	TGTGCCAGCAGCTTAGATATAAGCTCCTACAATGAGCAGTTCTTC
TRBD1	TRBJ2-2	few	TRBV11-2	CASSPSRGGDRGSRTGELFF	TGTGCCAGCAGCCCCAGTAGGGGGGGGGACAGGGGAAGTCGTACCGGGGAGCTGTTTTTT
TRBD1	TRBJ2-6	.	TRBV10-3	CATSRDRGSSGANVLTF	TGTGCCACCTCCCGGGACAGGGGCTCCTCTGGGGCCAACGTCCTGACTTTC
.	TRBJ1-2	few	TRBV7-2	CASISRTDSYGYTF	TGTGCCAGCATATCAAGGACAGACTCATATGGCTACACCTTC
TRBD1	TRBJ2-6	.	TRBV28	CASSLVIWAAGQGGSGANVLTF	TGTGCCAGCAGTTTAGTCATTTGGGCTGCGGGACAGGGGGGCTCTGGGGCCAACGTCCTGACTTTC
.	TRBJ2-2	few	TRBV12-3/TRBV12-4	CASSSPAGEYTGELFF	TGTGCCAGCAGTTCCCCAGCAGGGGAATACACCGGGGAGCTGTTTTTT
TRBD2	TRBJ2-3	few	TRBV6-2/TRBV6-3	CASSWRAGGGYTQYF	TGTGCCAGCAGTTGGCGAGCGGGAGGGGGATATACGCAGTATTTT
TRBD1	TRBJ2-1	.	TRBV15	CATSRSRQGYLNEQFF	TGTGCCACCAGCAGGTCCCGACAGGGATACCTCAATGAGCAGTTCTTC
TRBD1	TRBJ2-5	many	TRBV20-1	CSAQTGTGGAGTQYF	TGCAGTGCGCAAACCGGGACAGGGGGCGCGGGGACCCAGTACTTC
.	TRBJ2-5	.	TRBV12-3/TRBV12-4	CASSPSFEETQYF	TGTGCCAGCAGTCCTAGTTTCGAAGAGACCCAGTACTTC
.	TRBJ2-3	.	TRBV7-8	CASSQLGSAYTDTQYF	TGTGCCAGCAGTCAACTTGGCAGCGCCTACACAGATACGCAGTATTTT
TRBD2	TRBJ2-5	few	TRBV20-1	CSALEGGRTFSETQYF	TGCAGTGCCCTTGAGGGCGGGAGAACGTTTTCAGAGACCCAGTACTTC
TRBD1	TRBJ2-7	few	TRBV5-1	CASSPGTGKGEQYF	TGCGCCAGCAGCCCAGGGACAGGGAAAGGCGAGCAGTACTTC
.	TRBJ1-5	.	TRBV7-2	CASSLAGVGQPQHF	TGTGCCAGCAGCTTAGCAGGGGTGGGGCAGCCCCAGCATTTT
.	TRBJ1-2	.	TRBV27	CATRGADNNYGYTF	TGTGCCACCCGGGGGGCAGATAATAACTATGGCTACACCTTC
.	TRBJ2-7	many	TRBV29-1	CSAEGGVDSYEQYF	TGCAGCGCCGAAGGAGGGGTAGACTCCTACGAGCAGTACTTC
.	TRBJ1-5	few	TRBV12-3/TRBV12-4	CASSHIAGTGNQPQHF	TGTGCCAGCAGTCATATAGCGGGTACTGGCAATCAGCCCCAGCATTTT
.	TRBJ2-2	many	TRBV30	CAWSYGTGNTGELFF	TGTGCCTGGAGTTACGGGACTGGAAACACCGGGGAGCTGTTTTTT
TRBD1	TRBJ1-5	.	TRBV6-6	CASGTGAQPQHF	TGTGCCAGCGGCACAGGGGCTCAGCCCCAGCATTTT
.	TRBJ2-3	.	TRBV25-1	CASSEGGPIDTQYF	TGTGCCAGCAGTGAGGGGGGGCCGATAGATACGCAGTATTTT
TRBD1	TRBJ1-1	.	TRBV7-2	CASSSPVPEDRDEAFF	TGTGCCAGCAGCTCCCCCGTGCCTGAGGACAGGGATGAAGCTTTCTTT
TRBD2	TRBJ2-1	.	TRBV6-2/TRBV6-3	CASSYAASGRGSSYNEQFF	TGTGCCAGCAGTTACGCGGCTAGCGGGAGGGGTAGCTCCTACAATGAGCAGTTCTTC
.	TRBJ1-5	.	TRBV28	CASSEGDSNQPQHF	TGTGCCAGCAGCGAGGGGGACAGCAATCAGCCCCAGCATTTT
TRBD2	TRBJ2-1	.	TRBV2	CASSTGLAGEQFF	TGTGCCAGCAGCACCGGACTAGCGGGAGAGCAGTTCTTC
.	TRBJ1-6	few	TRBV28	CASSLWDTHNSPLHF	TGTGCCAGCAGTTTGTGGGACACACATAATTCACCCCTCCACTTT
TRBD2	TRBJ2-1	.	TRBV24-1	CATSEGTSGSNEQFF	TGTGCCACCAGTGAAGGGACTAGCGGGAGCAATGAGCAGTTCTTC
TRBD1	TRBJ2-4	few	TRBV12-3/TRBV12-4	CASRLDRVSNIQYF	TGTGCCAGCAGATTGGACAGGGTCTCAAACATTCAGTACTTC
TRBD2	TRBJ2-7	.	TRBV27	CASSGTIAGREQYF	TGTGCCAGCAGTGGAACCATAGCGGGACGGGAGCAGTACTTC
.	TRBJ2-6	.	TRBV4-2	CASSQAGGTQPLSGANVLTF	TGTGCCAGCAGCCAAGCAGGAGGGACACAACCCTTAAGTGGGGCCAACGTCCTGACTTTC
TRBD1	TRBJ1-2	.	TRBV20-1	CSARRGIGGFGYTF	TGCAGTGCTAGAAGGGGGATAGGGGGCTTTGGCTACACCTTC
TRBD2	TRBJ2-5	many	TRBV3-1	CASSLPGTREETQYF	TGTGCCAGCAGCCTACCTGGGACTAGGGAAGAGACCCAGTACTTC
.	TRBJ2-3	few	TRBV11-2	CASSLADYTDTQYF	TGTGCCAGCAGCTTAGCGGATTACACAGATACGCAGTATTTT
.	TRBJ1-1	few	TRBV9	CASSVDAGARAEAFF	TGTGCCAGCAGCGTAGATGCGGGGGCGCGGGCTGAAGCTTTCTTT
TRBD1	TRBJ1-2	few	TRBV14	CASSLRTGAPNYGYTF	TGTGCCAGCAGCCTTAGGACAGGGGCACCTAACTATGGCTACACCTTC
.	TRBJ2-2	.	TRBV7-3	CASSLLGPSDGELFF	TGTGCCAGCAGCTTACTGGGGCCTTCTGACGGGGAGCTGTTTTTT
.	TRBJ1-5	few	TRBV7-9	CASTRSSNQPQHF	TGTGCCAGCACCAGGTCGAGCAATCAGCCCCAGCATTTT
TRBD2	TRBJ2-3	few	TRBV20-1	CSASLLAGGTQYF	TGCAGTGCTAGTCTCCTAGCGGGAGGCACGCAGTATTTT
.	TRBJ2-1	few	TRBV30	CAWTVRLGVGNEQFF	TGTGCCTGGACCGTACGTCTGGGAGTGGGCAATGAGCAGTTCTTC
TRBD2	TRBJ2-2	.	TRBV3-1	CASSQDLGLAGVGELFF	TGTGCCAGCAGCCAAGACCTAGGACTAGCGGGAGTCGGGGAGCTGTTTTTT
.	TRBJ2-7	.	TRBV29-1	CSVEDQPTYEQYF	TGCAGCGTTGAAGATCAGCCGACCTACGAGCAGTACTTC
TRBD1	TRBJ1-5	few	TRBV7-2	CASSLGQGELYNQPQHF	TGTGCCAGCAGCCTTGGACAGGGGGAATTATACAATCAGCCCCAGCATTTT
TRBD2	TRBJ2-3	.	TRBV7-2	CASSLGRLAGGHTDTQYF	TGTGCCAGCAGCTTAGGGAGACTAGCGGGAGGCCACACAGATACGCAGTATTTT
.	TRBJ2-1	few	TRBV5-1	CASSLPGNEQFF	TGCGCCAGCAGCTTGCCGGGGAATGAGCAGTTCTTC
TRBD2	TRBJ2-2	few	TRBV12-3/TRBV12-4	CASSGTGTSGSGTGELFF	TGTGCCAGCAGTGGTACCGGGACTAGCGGGAGTGGGACCGGGGAGCTGTTTTTT
TRBD1	TRBJ1-1	.	TRBV2	CASTSGQGYAEAFF	TGTGCCAGCACCTCGGGACAGGGGTATGCTGAAGCTTTCTTT
.	TRBJ1-1	.	TRBV12-3/TRBV12-4	CASTKGYNTEAFF	TGTGCCAGCACCAAGGGGTATAACACTGAAGCTTTCTTT
TRBD1	TRBJ2-5	few	TRBV20-1	CSARRQGGETQYF	TGCAGTGCTAGGCGACAGGGCGGAGAGACCCAGTACTTC
.	TRBJ1-2	.	TRBV29-1	CSVDRLSYGYTF	TGCAGCGTTGACCGACTGAGCTATGGCTACACCTTC